This passage covers 32 T cell receptor beta chains from one sample sequenced in a study of T cells in Graves' hyperthyroidism and ophthalmopathy (dated by TCRdb to the late 2010s). The protocol used for the library was multiplex PCR. Sequenced using an Illumina HiSeq 2000. The TCR beta CDR3 regions were amplified from the RNA transcripts. A first-round RT-PCR of the TCR CDR3 used the HTBI primer set with the Qiagen OneStep RT-PCR kit. TCRdb itself trimmed the public reads at Q25 with fastp, ran MiXCR and retained productive beta chains. Each entry merges the rows of one CDR3 protein and shows their most common DNA and genes. Present in this sample are approximately 520,000 distinct CDR3 sequences, about 24% of which were seen just once. About 10% of the sample belongs to the ten largest clones. Sequencing was carried out using blood. The receptor source for this set is a woman aged 25 to 39 with Graves' ophthalmopathy.

In this sample, this clonotype turned up many times. The V and J genes are TRBV9 and TRBJ1-2; TRBD1 matches at 7 bases. CDR1 and CDR2 (germline): SGDLS, YYNGEE. The CDR3 sequence is 16 residues long. J lost 2 bases, V lost 0 bases, and 7 bases had no gene match. CDR3 sequence (DNA): TGTGCCAGCAGCGTAGCTTCAGGACAGGCAAACTATGGCTACACCTTC. Encoded protein: CASSVASGQANYGYTF.

This clonotype was seen at least ten times. The rearrangement links TRBV6-1 to TRBJ1-3; D might be TRBD1 (5 bases). The CDR3 is made up of 16 amino acids. V lost 4 bases to trimming and J lost 1 base, with 14 bases between them. Germline assignment: CDR1 MNHNS and CDR2 SASEGT. For the CDR3, the DNA is TGTGCCAGCAGTGGAGGCACAGGACTTTCTGGAAACACCATATATTTT. Protein product: CASSGGTGLSGNTIYF.

This clonotype was counted at least ten times. J is TRBJ2-7 and V is TRBV29-1; D might be TRBD1 (5 bases). There are 12 residues in the CDR3. The germline V gene encodes CDR1 SQVTM and CDR2 ANQGSEA. V lost 4 bases to trimming and J lost 1 base, with 8 bases between them. The CDR3 region is CSVVDRSYEQYF. In DNA form, the CDR3 reads TGCAGCGTTGTCGACAGATCCTACGAGCAGTACTTC.

The CDR3 here is CASSPGGGGRDTQYF. The CDR3 nucleotides are TGTGCCAGCAGCCCAGGTGGGGGGGGCAGAGATACGCAGTATTTT. This chain links TRBV4-2 with TRBJ2-3; tentative D call: TRBD2 (7 bases). This CDR3 comprises 15 residues. Trimming took 4 bases from V and 5 from J, leaving 16 bases between them. Germline V gene sequence: CDR1 LGHNA, CDR2 YNFKEQ.

This clonotype showed up many times. The chain carries TRBV10-3 and TRBJ2-7; D uncertain. V was trimmed by 4 bases and J by 10 bases, leaving 14 bases between them. The CDR3 has 12 residues. Germline CDR1 ENHRY, CDR2 SYGVKD. The CDR3 region is CAISGPNQDQYF. DNA for the CDR3: TGTGCCATCAGTGGACCGAACCAAGACCAGTACTTC.

This clonotype appeared many times. The V gene is TRBV12-3 or TRBV12-4, the J gene TRBJ1-2, with D unclear. This CDR3 has 14 amino acids. Trimming took off 2 bases at V and 8 bases at J, with 15 bases between the two ends. CDR3 nucleotides: TGTGCCAGCAGTTTAAACCAGGAAATTGGGGGCTACACCTTC. It yields the protein CASSLNQEIGGYTF.

This clonotype was seen repeatedly, ten times or more. The genes are TRBV3-1 and TRBJ2-2; D may be TRBD2 (5 bases). V dropped 1 base and J dropped 0 bases, with 9 bases sitting between them. This CDR3 region has 16 residues. The germline V gene has CDR1 LGHDT and CDR2 YNNKEL (reference sequence). CDR3 in DNA: TGTGCCAGCAGCCAAGGAGACTACCCGAACACCGGGGAGCTGTTTTTT. Translated: CASSQGDYPNTGELFF.

The gene calls are TRBV30 and TRBJ2-5, with a tentative D call TRBD2 (5 bases). This CDR3 contains 12 residues. The germline gives CDR1 GTSNPN, CDR2 SVGIG (reference sequence). V dropped 2 bases and J dropped 4 bases, with 8 bases sitting between them. CDR3 amino acids: CAWSRDLETQYF. CDR3 nucleotide sequence: TGTGCCTGGAGTCGGGATTTAGAGACCCAGTACTTC. Based on the CDR3 plus reference TRBV30 and TRBJ2-5, the full variable domain is SQTIHQWPATLVQPVGSPLSLECTVEGTSNPNLYWYRQAAGRGLQLLFYSVGIGQISSEVPQNLSASRPQDRQFILSSKKLLLSDSGFYLCAWSRDLETQYFGPGTRLLVL.

There are a few counts of this clonotype. A much larger clone lies one base from this, so it may be a read error. This sequence joins TRBV6-5 and TRBJ1-2; the match to TRBD1 covers 7 bases. Germline V gene lookup returns CDR1 MNHEY and CDR2 SVGAGI. V was pared by 2 bases and J by 4 bases, with 7 bases of the junction left unmatched. This CDR3 has 15 amino acids. The CDR3 is CASSYGRQGGYGYTF. In nucleotides, the CDR3 is TGTGCCAGCAGTTACGGTAGACAGGGCGGCTATGGCTACACCTTC.

This clonotype was observed at least ten times. The chain employs TRBV2 and TRBJ2-6; D is uncertain. Germline CDR1 is SNHLY and CDR2 is FYNNEI. Trimming pared 1 base from V and 0 bases from J, leaving 1 base between. The CDR3 runs 14 residues. The chain's CDR3 is CASSEDSGANVLTF. The CDR3 region has the DNA TGTGCCAGCAGTGAAGACTCTGGGGCCAACGTCCTGACTTTC.

This chain connects TRBV9 to TRBJ1-3, with D perhaps matching TRBD1 (6 bases). Per germline, CDR1 SGDLS and CDR2 YYNGEE. The CDR3 totals 15 residues. V was pared by 0 bases and J by 4 bases, with 11 bases between. The CDR3 spells CASSVGGATGNTIYF. The DNA of the CDR3 is TGTGCCAGCAGCGTAGGGGGGGCAACGGGAAACACCATATATTTT.

This clonotype was seen ten or more times. V gene TRBV5-6 combines with J gene TRBJ1-5, with 7 bases aligning to TRBD1. The germline V gene encodes CDR1 SGHDT and CDR2 YYEEEE. There are 14 residues in the CDR3. V dropped 4 bases and J dropped 4; count of bases not matched to a gene: 5. In nucleotides, the CDR3 is TGTGCCAGCAGCGAGACAGGGAGGAATCAGCCCCAGCATTTT. Translation gives CASSETGRNQPQHF. The full variable domain, completed using reference TRBV5-6 and TRBJ1-5, is DAGVTQSPTHLIKTRGQQVTLRCSPKSGHDTVSWYQQALGQGPQFIFQYYEEEERQRGNFPDRFSGHQFPNYSSELNVNALLLGDSALYLCASSETGRNQPQHFGDGTRLSIL.

About this clonotype: A clone one base away is much larger, so this may be a read error. This chain uses TRBV29-1 with TRBJ1-1; 7 bases line up with TRBD1. Germline-derived CDR1 and CDR2 are SQVTM and ANQGSEA. The CDR3 is 15 residues long. After removal of 3 bases from V and 1 base from J, the junction contained 8 bases not matched to a gene. The CDR3 DNA reads as TGCAGCGTTGATGACCCCAGGACAGGGAACACTGAAGCTTTCTTT. Amino acid sequence: CSVDDPRTGNTEAFF.

Ten or more counts support this clonotype. J is TRBJ1-1 and V is TRBV6-5, with 10 bases that match TRBD1. The CDR3 runs 15 residues. Germline lookup yields CDR1 MNHEY and CDR2 SVGAGI. The V and J ends lost 0 bases and 5 bases, in that order; junction bases with no gene match: 3. CDR3 residues: CASSYSTGGATEAFF. As DNA, the CDR3 is TGTGCCAGCAGTTACTCGACAGGGGGCGCGACTGAAGCTTTCTTT.

The V gene is TRBV12-3 or TRBV12-4, the J gene TRBJ1-5, with TRBD1 matching 12 bases. The V segment lost 2 bases and the J segment 0 bases; nucleotides outside the gene matches: 8. The CDR3 runs 19 residues. The CDR3 here is CASSLSSGQGASSNQPQHF. CDR3 nucleotide sequence: TGTGCCAGCAGTTTAAGTTCGGGACAGGGGGCCTCTAGCAATCAGCCCCAGCATTTT.

This clonotype has just a few counts. This chain connects TRBV10-3 to TRBJ2-5; D unresolved. Trimming cost V 4 bases and J 2 bases, with 8 bases left between them. The CDR3 is 13 amino acids. Per germline, CDR1 ENHRY and CDR2 SYGVKD. The CDR3 DNA is TGTGCCATCAGTGTGACGGATCAAGAGACCCAGTACTTC. Protein product: CAISVTDQETQYF.

The CDR3 sequence: CASSNGGQGAKEQYF. The CDR3, as DNA: TGTGCCAGCAGTAACGGGGGACAGGGGGCCAAGGAGCAGTACTTC. The chain joins TRBV6-5 to TRBJ2-7; 12 bases are shared with TRBD1. V was pared by 5 bases and J by 7 bases, with 9 bases of the junction left unmatched. From germline, CDR1 is MNHEY and CDR2 SVGAGI. The CDR3 spans 15 residues.

The chain uses TRBV28 and TRBJ2-2, with D possibly matching TRBD2 (6 bases). The CDR3 has 15 amino acids. V was trimmed by 3 bases and J by 6 bases, leaving 14 bases between them. The germline V gene encodes CDR1 MDHEN and CDR2 SYDVKM. The CDR3 is CASSLSGRWAGELFF. CDR3 coding DNA: TGTGCCAGCAGTTTGTCGGGGAGGTGGGCCGGGGAGCTGTTTTTT.

There are many counts of this clonotype. V is TRBV7-2 and J is TRBJ2-4, with no clear D. This CDR3 is 16 amino acids long. Trimming cost V 0 bases and J 0 bases, with 9 bases left between them. Germline V gene sequence: CDR1 SGHTA, CDR2 FQGNSA. The CDR3 sequence is CASSLATLQAKNIQYF. The DNA for the CDR3 is TGTGCCAGCAGCTTAGCGACACTACAAGCCAAAAACATTCAGTACTTC.

This clonotype was seen more than once but under ten times. This chain uses TRBV12-3 or TRBV12-4 with TRBJ1-2; weak D call: TRBD1 (6 bases). The V end lost 6 bases, the J end lost 3 bases, and 14 bases lay between the germline ends. CDR3 length: 14 amino acids. CDR3 nucleotide sequence: TGTGCCAGCAGGGTTGGGAGGGGGGACTATGGCTACACCTTC. Its translation: CASRVGRGDYGYTF.

This clonotype was seen many times. This chain links TRBV20-1 with TRBJ1-2; 11 bases are a match to TRBD1. Germline values: CDR1 DFQATT, CDR2 SNEGSKA (reference sequence). The CDR3 length is 14 residues. Germline trimming cut 7 bases from V and 4 bases from J; bases unmatched to any gene: 8. The DNA for the CDR3 is TGCAGTGTTGACTGGGACAGGGGGTCCTATGGCTACACCTTC. Translation: CSVDWDRGSYGYTF.

This clonotype was counted between two and nine times. This rearrangement joins TRBV12-3 or TRBV12-4 to TRBJ2-4, with D possibly matching TRBD1 (6 bases). Trimming removed 2 bases from V and 9 bases from J, with 11 bases in between. The CDR3 has 13 residues. In DNA form, the CDR3 reads TGTGCCAGCAGTTTATATCAGGGGAGCATTCAGTACTTC. As protein: CASSLYQGSIQYF.

The sample holds one count of this clonotype. At one boundary the junction diverges from the germline segment, which might be a read error. J is TRBJ2-5 and V is TRBV27; TRBD1 agrees at 7 bases. Germline V gene lookup returns CDR1 MNHEY and CDR2 SMNVEV (reference sequence). The CDR3 covers 15 residues. The CDR3 here is CASSPDRVGQETQHF. CDR3 nucleotide sequence: TGCGCCAGCAGCCCTGACAGGGTTGGACAAGAGACCCAGCACTTC.

This clonotype has ten or more counts. The V call is TRBV20-1, the J call TRBJ2-5; 8 bases align to TRBD1. With V trimmed by 4 bases and J by 10 bases, 8 bases remained unmatched. Germline lookup yields CDR1 DFQATT and CDR2 SNEGSKA (reference sequence). The CDR3 sequence is 12 residues long. The CDR3: CSAKRDRWDQYF. The DNA of the CDR3 is TGCAGTGCTAAAAGGGACAGGTGGGACCAGTACTTC.

This clonotype showed up many times. This chain uses TRBV4-1 with TRBJ2-7; D uncertain. V was shortened by 5 bases and J by 0 bases, with 11 bases between the two germline ends. CDR1 and CDR2 (germline): MGHRA, YSYEKL. The CDR3 runs 14 residues. CDR3 amino acids: CASSSAGSSYEQYF. For the CDR3, the DNA is TGCGCCAGCAGCTCCGCCGGAAGCTCCTACGAGCAGTACTTC.

This clonotype was found once. This chain uses TRBV11-2 with TRBJ1-1; a possible D gene is TRBD1 (6 bases). Germline lookup yields CDR1 SGHAT and CDR2 FQNNGV. Trimming stripped 0 bases from V and 3 bases from J, with 8 bases between. The CDR3 consists of 14 residues. CDR3 DNA sequence: TGTGCCAGCAGCTTAGATCGACAGGACACTGAAGCTTTCTTT. This encodes CASSLDRQDTEAFF.

There are many counts of this clonotype. This sequence joins TRBV7-2 and TRBJ2-7, with D perhaps being TRBD1 or TRBD2 (5 bases each). V was cut by 4 bases and J by 0 bases, with 16 bases left in between. The germline gives CDR1 SGHTA, CDR2 FQGNSA. The CDR3 contains 16 residues. CDR3 region: CASSSPGTVNSYEQYF. The DNA of the CDR3 is TGTGCCAGCAGCTCCCCCGGGACGGTAAACTCCTACGAGCAGTACTTC.

This clonotype appeared many times. CDR3 amino acids: CASSASGVLLLGYTQYF. DNA of the CDR3: TGTGCCAGCAGCGCTAGCGGGGTACTCCTCCTGGGGTATACGCAGTATTTT. V and J are TRBV2 and TRBJ2-3; 9 positions match TRBD2. V trimming: 6 bases; J trimming: 7 bases; junction bases outside the gene matches: 17. CDR3 size: 17 residues. Germline V gene data show CDR1 as SNHLY and CDR2 as FYNNEI. The full variable domain, with the rest looked up from reference TRBV2 and TRBJ2-3, is EPEVTQTPSHQVTQMGQEVILRCVPISNHLYFYWYRQILGQKVEFLVSFYNNEISEKSEIFDDQFSVERPDGSNFTLKIRSTKLEDSAMYFCASSASGVLLLGYTQYFGPGTRLTVL.

Only one count was recorded for this clonotype. This chain's CDR3 is CASRQVNTGELFF. The CDR3 DNA is TGTGCCAGCAGACAGGTCAACACCGGGGAGCTGTTTTTT. This sequence joins TRBV12-3 or TRBV12-4 and TRBJ2-2; perhaps TRBD1 as D (5 bases). The CDR3 runs 13 residues. Deletions cut 6 bases from V and 2 bases from J, with 7 bases between.

This clonotype was picked up many times. V and J are TRBV20-1 and TRBJ1-2; D call uncertain. Looked up from germline, CDR1 is DFQATT and CDR2 is SNEGSKA (reference sequence). V lost 2 bases, J lost 1 base, and 11 bases lay in between. The CDR3 spans 14 residues. The CDR3 spells CSARIPENNYGYTF. The DNA of the CDR3 is TGCAGTGCTAGAATTCCCGAGAATAACTATGGCTACACCTTC.

There are many counts of this clonotype. The chain joins TRBV3-1 to TRBJ2-5; TRBD2 matches at 13 bases. The CDR3 loop spans 16 amino acids. Trimming cost V 3 bases and J 5 bases; bases outside gene matches: 6. Germline-derived CDR1 and CDR2 are LGHDT and YNNKEL (reference sequence). The CDR3, as DNA: TGTGCCAGCAGCCAGACTAGCGGGGGGCCAGGGGAGACCCAGTACTTC. Its protein is CASSQTSGGPGETQYF.

The CDR3 sequence: CASSPGHREGSTEAFF. The CDR3 nucleotides read TGTGCCAGCAGTCCGGGCCACAGGGAAGGTAGCACTGAAGCTTTCTTT. The chain joins TRBV6-1 to TRBJ1-1, with D possibly matching TRBD1 (6 bases). Germline V gene data show CDR1 as MNHNS and CDR2 as SASEGT. The CDR3 runs 16 residues. Trimming stripped 5 bases from V and 4 bases from J, with 20 bases between.